This TCR beta chain was identified in a study of shared clonotypes between healthy human individuals. Sequencing used immunoSEQ multiplex PCR; TCRdb keeps in-frame clones, though not all of them. Of about 2.5 million clones listed, just under 95% are singletons. The sequence derives from a man between 18 and 35 years old in good health. Some clones in this sample may be carry-over from other donors' samples. Sample: naive CD4+ T cells from PBMCs. The sample's subset: CD45RA+ positively selected.

This chain's CDR3 is CASSPLFGQVPGELFF. CDR3 in DNA: TGTGCCAGCAGCCCCCTTTTTGGACAGGTGCCCGGGGAGCTGTTTTTT. The chain joins TRBV7-6 to TRBJ2-2; 7 bases fit TRBD1. Germline values: CDR1 SGHVS, CDR2 FNYEAQ. V lost 5 bases to trimming and J lost 6 bases; unmatched junction nucleotides: 12. The CDR3 has 16 residues.